The 17 T cell receptor beta chains below all came from one sample that was sequenced in a study of cytomegalovirus exposure and HLA in healthy donors. In the PCR, 60 Vbeta and 13 Jbeta primers were used. Generated by immunoSEQ multiplex PCR, the TCRdb table keeps only in-frame clones and is missing some. The sample has about 60,000 clones, 70% to 85% seen once. Sequenced material: PBMCs. Receptors were obtained from a woman aged 40-49 years in good health and CMV-seropositive.

The genes are TRBV5-1 and TRBJ1-1; D remains ambiguous. Trimming cost V 6 bases and J 2 bases, with 11 bases left between them. Germline V gene lookup returns CDR1 SGHRS and CDR2 YFSETQ. The CDR3 consists of 13 residues. CDR3 nucleotides: TGCGCCAGCAACTCAGGACTAAACACTGAAGCTTTCTTT. It specifies CASNSGLNTEAFF.

The chain uses TRBV10-2 and TRBJ1-6, with TRBD1 matching over 9 bases. The CDR3 consists of 12 residues. The germline CDR1 and CDR2 sequences are WSHSY and SAAADI. Germline trimming cut 6 bases from V and 11 bases from J; bases unmatched to any gene: 2. The CDR3 protein is CASRGQGTPLHF. The CDR3 DNA sequence: TGCGCCAGCAGGGGACAGGGAACACCCCTCCACTTT.

The chain recombines TRBV6-1 with TRBJ2-1; the match to TRBD2 covers 11 bases. This CDR3 has 15 amino acids. The J segment lost 6 bases and the V segment lost 3 bases, leaving 4 bases of the junction unmatched. The germline V gene encodes CDR1 MNHNS and CDR2 SASEGT. DNA for the CDR3: TGTGCCAGCAGTGATTTTAGCGGGGGGGCCAATGAGCAGTTCTTC. This translates into CASSDFSGGANEQFF.

The rearrangement uses TRBV4-1 and TRBJ2-1; a possible D gene is TRBD2 (7 bases). Germline values: CDR1 MGHRA, CDR2 YSYEKL. V was cut by 2 bases and J by 6 bases, with 14 bases left in between. This CDR3 spans 15 amino acids. CDR3 sequence: CASSQIGRGGNEQFF. CDR3 sequence (DNA): TGCGCCAGCAGCCAAATCGGAAGGGGGGGCAATGAGCAGTTCTTC.

This clone was counted once. The chain combines TRBV2 with TRBJ1-2; 7 bases match TRBD1. Germline V CDR1 and CDR2: SNHLY, FYNNEI. The CDR3 runs to 14 residues. V gave up 6 bases and J gave up 6 bases; unmatched junction bases: 10. The CDR3 region has the DNA TGTGCCAGCAGCCCAGCACGGGGGACAGATGGCTACACCTTC. Translated, it gives CASSPARGTDGYTF.

The table lists this clone with a count of one. This chain uses TRBV6-4 with TRBJ1-5; D not resolved. CDR1 is MRHNA and CDR2 is SNTAGT in the germline V gene. This CDR3 is 14 amino acids long. The germline V and J ends were trimmed by 8 bases and 0 bases, with 11 bases remaining between them. The CDR3 loop reads CASGSADSNQPQHF. DNA of the CDR3: TGTGCCAGCGGTAGCGCGGATAGCAATCAGCCCCAGCATTTT.

The rearrangement links TRBV5-6 to TRBJ2-7; D possibly corresponds to TRBD1 (5 bases). The CDR3 has 13 amino acids. Trimming removed 4 bases at V and 1 base at J, with 9 bases between. CDR1 SGHDT and CDR2 YYEEEE come from the germline V gene. CDR3 protein: CASSKAGSYEQYF. CDR3 bases: TGTGCCAGCAGCAAGGCAGGGTCCTACGAGCAGTACTTC. Drawing the rest from reference TRBV5-6 and TRBJ2-7, the complete variable domain is DAGVTQSPTHLIKTRGQQVTLRCSPKSGHDTVSWYQQALGQGPQFIFQYYEEEERQRGNFPDRFSGHQFPNYSSELNVNALLLGDSALYLCASSKAGSYEQYFGPGTRLTVT.

About this clone: The junction shows a germline mismatch at one end, possibly a read error. This chain links TRBV7-7 with TRBJ2-7, with 11 bases lining up with TRBD2. The CDR3 has 19 residues. From germline, CDR1 is SSHAT and CDR2 FNYEAQ (reference sequence). The CDR3 nucleotides are TGTGCTAGCAGCTTAGTACCTCCGAATAGCGGGGGGGCCGCCTACGAGCAGTACTTC. Encoded protein: CASSLVPPNSGGAAYEQYF.

This rearrangement joins TRBV29-1 to TRBJ2-7; D possibly corresponds to TRBD2 (5 bases). The germline gives CDR1 SQVTM, CDR2 ANQGSEA. V was cut by 4 bases and J by 3 bases, with 7 bases left in between. The CDR3 loop spans 11 amino acids. In nucleotides, the CDR3 is TGCAGCGTTGTGGACTTCTACGAGCAGTACTTC. It yields the protein CSVVDFYEQYF.

The rearrangement links TRBV5-6 to TRBJ1-3; D is unresolved. Between the trimmed V and J ends, which lost 1 base and 2 bases, there was a span of 10 bases. This CDR3 is built from 15 residues. CDR1 SGHDT and CDR2 YYEEEE come from the germline V gene. CDR3 coding DNA: TGTGCCAGCAGCTTGTTACAGAACCCTGGAAACACCATATATTTT. Its translation: CASSLLQNPGNTIYF.

This clone was recorded a few times. The CDR3 sequence is CASSAGTGYDEQYF. The CDR3 nucleotides are TGCGCCAGCAGCGCAGGGACAGGGTATGACGAGCAGTACTTC. V is TRBV5-1 and J is TRBJ2-7; 9 positions match TRBD1. The CDR3 loop spans 14 amino acids. The V segment lost 4 bases and the J segment 5 bases; nucleotides outside the gene matches: 7. Germline-derived CDR1 and CDR2 are SGHRS and YFSETQ.

A few counts support this clone. The CDR3 loop reads CASGPGGYSYNEQFF. The CDR3 bases are TGTGCCAGTGGGCCAGGGGGCTACTCCTACAATGAGCAGTTCTTC. The V gene is TRBV19, the J gene TRBJ2-1; the match to TRBD1 covers 8 bases. The CDR3 extends over 15 amino acids. Unmatched junction bases numbered 6, after V lost 8 bases and J lost 0 bases. CDR1 and CDR2 from the germline V gene are LNHDA and SQIVND (reference sequence).

The J gene is TRBJ1-2, the V gene TRBV27, with 7 positions matching TRBD1. The CDR3 runs 15 residues. Germline V gene lookup returns CDR1 MNHEY and CDR2 SMNVEV (reference sequence). V shed 5 bases and J 6 bases; nucleotides not matched to a gene: 12. The CDR3 bases are TGTGCCAGCAGTCCCTTCGGGACAGCTAAAAATGGCTACACCTTC. Amino acid sequence: CASSPFGTAKNGYTF.

The DNA of the CDR3 is TGTGCCAGCATGAAAAGGACAGGGGGGTACAATGAGCAGTTCTTC. Protein product: CASMKRTGGYNEQFF. The rearrangement uses TRBV27 and TRBJ2-1, with 10 bases that match TRBD1. CDR3 length: 15 amino acids. Germline V CDR1 and CDR2: MNHEY, SMNVEV (reference sequence). After removal of 7 bases from V and 4 bases from J, the junction contained 7 bases not matched to a gene.

This clone appeared once. The chain recombines TRBV6-1 with TRBJ1-1, with D possibly TRBD1 on 5 matching bases. V lost 0 bases, J lost 8 bases, and 10 bases lay in between. The CDR3 consists of 13 residues. Germline V gives CDR1 MNHNS, CDR2 SASEGT. The CDR3 sequence: CASSEARGGEAFF. CDR3 DNA sequence: TGTGCCAGCAGTGAAGCTAGGGGTGGAGAAGCTTTCTTT.

The chain has TRBV7-2 and TRBJ1-4, with a possible D match to TRBD1 (5 bases). The CDR3 spans 14 residues. V was trimmed by 4 bases and J by 8 bases, leaving 14 bases between them. Germline CDR1 SGHTA, CDR2 FQGNSA. The DNA for the CDR3 is TGTGCCAGCAGCTCCGACAGAATCTCCGAAAAACTGTTTTTT. Translation: CASSSDRISEKLFF. Full variable domain (missing parts from reference TRBV7-2 and TRBJ1-4): GAGVSQSPSNKVTEKGKDVELRCDPISGHTALYWYRQSLGQGLEFLIYFQGNSAPDKSGLPSDRFSAERTGGSVSTLTIQRTQQEDSAVYLCASSSDRISEKLFFGSGTQLSVL.

The chain uses TRBV19 and TRBJ2-1; 7 nucleotides match TRBD1. The CDR3 is 14 amino acids. The V gene's germline CDR1 is LNHDA and CDR2 SQIVND (reference sequence). V dropped 6 bases and J dropped 9; count of bases not matched to a gene: 11. Written as DNA, the CDR3 is TGTGCCAGTAGAGCAGGGGGTCTGATTGGTGAGCAGTTCTTC. Its protein product is CASRAGGLIGEQFF.